This T cell receptor beta chain was recorded in a study of blood T cell repertoires in COVID-19. CDR1 and CDR2 (germline): GTSNPN, SVGIG (reference sequence). The CDR3 runs to 13 residues. Trimming shortened V by 0 bases and J by 10 bases, and 15 bases separated the two germline ends. Produced via immunoSEQ multiplex PCR; TCRdb's table is partial and in-frame only. This sample has about 350,000 clones, with about 90% found just once. Participants were aged roughly 18 to 90 years, lived in roughly 23 US areas, and enrolled virtually. Resolution of symptoms, clearance, or two negative PCRs was present in recovered Cohort 3 donors.

V and J are TRBV30 and TRBJ1-2; weak D call: TRBD1 (5 bases). This TCR was sampled from a woman younger than 45 who had recovered from COVID-19. Sequenced input: PBMCs or T cells enriched from blood (not recorded which). CDR3 DNA sequence: TGTGCCTGGAGTGTGGGGGGTTCTCTCTTCTACACCTTC. Protein: CAWSVGGSLFYTF. Using reference TRBV30 and TRBJ1-2 for the parts outside the CDR3, the full variable domain is SQTIHQWPATLVQPVGSPLSLECTVEGTSNPNLYWYRQAAGRGLQLLFYSVGIGQISSEVPQNLSASRPQDRQFILSSKKLLLSDSGFYLCAWSVGGSLFYTFGSGTRLTVV.